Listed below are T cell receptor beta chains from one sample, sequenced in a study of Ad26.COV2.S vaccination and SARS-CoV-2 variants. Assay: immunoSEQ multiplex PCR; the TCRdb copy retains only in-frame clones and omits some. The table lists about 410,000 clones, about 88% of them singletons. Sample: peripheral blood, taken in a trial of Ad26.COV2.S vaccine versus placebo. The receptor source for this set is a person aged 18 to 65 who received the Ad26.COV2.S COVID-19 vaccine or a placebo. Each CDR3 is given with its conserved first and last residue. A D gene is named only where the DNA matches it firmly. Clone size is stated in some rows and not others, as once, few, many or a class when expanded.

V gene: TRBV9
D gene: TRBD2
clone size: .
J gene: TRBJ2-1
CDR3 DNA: TGTGCCAGCAGCGTAGTTGACGGGAGGGGAATCTACAATGAGCAGTTCTTC
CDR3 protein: CASSVVDGRGIYNEQFF

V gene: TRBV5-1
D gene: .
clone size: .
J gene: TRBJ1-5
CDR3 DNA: TGCGCCAGCAGCCTGGACACTAATCAGCCCCAGCATTTT
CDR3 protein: CASSLDTNQPQHF

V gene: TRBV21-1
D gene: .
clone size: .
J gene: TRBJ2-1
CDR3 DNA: TGTGCCAGCAGCAAAGTAGGGACTAGCGGGAGCGGCTACAATGAGCAGTTCTTC
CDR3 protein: CASSKVGTSGSGYNEQFF

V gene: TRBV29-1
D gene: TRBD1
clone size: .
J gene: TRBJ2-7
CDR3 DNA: TGCAGCGTTGAATCGACAGGGGACACCTACGAGCAGTACTTC
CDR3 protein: CSVESTGDTYEQYF

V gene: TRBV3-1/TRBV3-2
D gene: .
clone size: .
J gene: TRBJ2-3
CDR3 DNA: TGTGCCAGCGGTCTACTGGTCAGCACAGATACGCAGTATTTT
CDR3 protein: CASGLLVSTDTQYF

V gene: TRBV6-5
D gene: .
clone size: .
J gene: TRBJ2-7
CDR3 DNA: TGTGCCAGCACCCAGGGACCGAACTCCTACGAGCAGTACTTC
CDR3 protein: CASTQGPNSYEQYF

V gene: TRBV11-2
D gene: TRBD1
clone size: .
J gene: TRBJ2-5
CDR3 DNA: TGTGCCAGCAGCCTCACAGGGGGCCAAGAGACCCAGTACTTC
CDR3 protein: CASSLTGGQETQYF

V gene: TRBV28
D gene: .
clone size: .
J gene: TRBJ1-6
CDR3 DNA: TGTGCCAGCAGTCCCGGCAGGGGTAATTCACCCCTCCACTTT
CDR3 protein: CASSPGRGNSPLHF

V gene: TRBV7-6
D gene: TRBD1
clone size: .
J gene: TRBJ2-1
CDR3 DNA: TGTGCCAGCAGCTTACTGGGACAGTCCTCTAATGAGCAGTTCTTC
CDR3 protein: CASSLLGQSSNEQFF

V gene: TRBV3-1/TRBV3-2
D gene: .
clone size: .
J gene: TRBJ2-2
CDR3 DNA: TGTGCCAGCAGCCAAGATCTAGTGACCGGGGAGCTGTTTTTT
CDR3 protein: CASSQDLVTGELFF

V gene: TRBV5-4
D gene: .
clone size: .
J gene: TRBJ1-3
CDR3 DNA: TGTGCCAGCAGCTTGGTAGGGCCGGGAAACACCATATATTTT
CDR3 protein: CASSLVGPGNTIYF

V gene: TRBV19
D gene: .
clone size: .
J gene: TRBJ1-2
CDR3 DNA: TGTGCCAGTAGTATAGGGTTGGGGGTTGCTAACTATGGCTACACCTTC
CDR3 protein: CASSIGLGVANYGYTF

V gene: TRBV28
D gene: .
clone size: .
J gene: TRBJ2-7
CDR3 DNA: TGTGCCAGCTCCCTACAGGGCGGCGGGCGGGAGCAGTACTTC
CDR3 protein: CASSLQGGGREQYF

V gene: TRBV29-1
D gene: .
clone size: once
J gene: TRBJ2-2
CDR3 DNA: TGCAGCGTTACCTATGGGGGCTGGGACACCGGGGAGCTGTTTTTT
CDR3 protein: CSVTYGGWDTGELFF

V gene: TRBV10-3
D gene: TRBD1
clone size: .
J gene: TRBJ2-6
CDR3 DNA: TGTGCCATCACCGGGACAGCCTCCTCTGGGGCCAACGTCCTGACTTTC
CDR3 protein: CAITGTASSGANVLTF

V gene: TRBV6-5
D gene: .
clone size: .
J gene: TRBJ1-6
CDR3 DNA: TGTGCCAGCAGGACAGGCTTGGAATCACCCCTCCACTTT
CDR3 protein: CASRTGLESPLHF

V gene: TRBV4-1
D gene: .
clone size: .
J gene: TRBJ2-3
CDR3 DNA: TGCGCCAGCAGCTCCCAGACTCCAGGTGATACGCAGTATTTT
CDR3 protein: CASSSQTPGDTQYF

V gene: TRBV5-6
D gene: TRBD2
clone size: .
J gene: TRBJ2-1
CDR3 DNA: TGTGCCAGCAGCTTGGGGGAGTTACGGCTAGCGGGAGACAATGAGCAGTTCTTC
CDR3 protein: CASSLGELRLAGDNEQFF

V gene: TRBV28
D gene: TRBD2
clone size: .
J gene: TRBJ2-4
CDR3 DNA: TGTGCCAGCAGCCCACCCTTGGCGGGAGGGCCGCAAAACATTCAGTACTTC
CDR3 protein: CASSPPLAGGPQNIQYF

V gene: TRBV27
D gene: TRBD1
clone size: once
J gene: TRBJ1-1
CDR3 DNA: TGTGCCAGCAGTTCCATCCGGACAGGTCTTGGGGGGAAGACTGAAGCTTTCTTT
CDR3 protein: CASSSIRTGLGGKTEAFF

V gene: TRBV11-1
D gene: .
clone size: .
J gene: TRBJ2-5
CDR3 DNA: TGTGCCAGCAGCGTCGGGTGGAGGGAGACCCAGTACTTC
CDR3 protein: CASSVGWRETQYF

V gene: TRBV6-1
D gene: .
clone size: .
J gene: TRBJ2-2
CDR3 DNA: TGTGCCAGCAGTGAGATGATGGGGGCAACCGCGAACACCGGGGAGCTGTTTTTT
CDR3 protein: CASSEMMGATANTGELFF

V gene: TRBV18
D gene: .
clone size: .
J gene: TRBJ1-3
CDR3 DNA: TGTGCCAGCTCACCGACAGGCGTATCTGGAAACACCATATATTTT
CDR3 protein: CASSPTGVSGNTIYF

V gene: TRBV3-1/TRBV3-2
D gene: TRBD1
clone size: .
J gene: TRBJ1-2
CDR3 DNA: TGTGCCAGCAGCCGGACGGACAGGATCTATGGCTACACCTTC
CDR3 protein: CASSRTDRIYGYTF

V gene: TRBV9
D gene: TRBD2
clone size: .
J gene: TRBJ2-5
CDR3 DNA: TGTGCCAGCAGCGTCTCCTTAGCGGGAGAGGAGACCCAGTACTTC
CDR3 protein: CASSVSLAGEETQYF

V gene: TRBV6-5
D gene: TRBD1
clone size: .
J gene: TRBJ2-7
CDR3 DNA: TGTGCCAGCACCCCGACAGGGGGGCACGAGCAGTACTTC
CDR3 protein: CASTPTGGHEQYF

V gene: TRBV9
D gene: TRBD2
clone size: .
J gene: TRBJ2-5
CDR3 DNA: TGTGCCAGCAGCGTAACGATATCCGGGACTACGTACCAAGAGACCCAGTACTTC
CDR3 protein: CASSVTISGTTYQETQYF

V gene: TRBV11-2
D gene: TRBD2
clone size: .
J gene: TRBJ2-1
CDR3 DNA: TGTGCCAGCAGCTTCGCAACTAGCGGGAGCAGAAATGAGCAGTTCTTC
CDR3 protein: CASSFATSGSRNEQFF

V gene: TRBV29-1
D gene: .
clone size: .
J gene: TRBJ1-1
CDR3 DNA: TGCAGCGTTGTCCCGGGACGGACGAACACTGAAGCTTTCTTT
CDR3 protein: CSVVPGRTNTEAFF

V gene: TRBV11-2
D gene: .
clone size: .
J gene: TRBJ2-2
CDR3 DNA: TGTGCCAGCAGCTTAGGGGGAAGGGACACCGGGGAGCTGTTTTTT
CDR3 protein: CASSLGGRDTGELFF

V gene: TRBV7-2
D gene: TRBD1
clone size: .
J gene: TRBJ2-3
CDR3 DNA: TGTGCCAGCAGCTTAGGTATGACAGGGCCAGATACGCAGTATTTT
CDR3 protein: CASSLGMTGPDTQYF

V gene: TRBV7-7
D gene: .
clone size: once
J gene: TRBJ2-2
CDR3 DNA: TGTGCTAGCAGCCCCTCCCCCATGGTGGGGCCCGGGACCGGGGAGCTGTTTTTT
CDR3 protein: CASSPSPMVGPGTGELFF

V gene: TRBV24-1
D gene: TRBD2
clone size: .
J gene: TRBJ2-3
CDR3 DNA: TGTGCCACCAGTGAACTAGCGGGAGCTGATACGCAGTATTTT
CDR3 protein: CATSELAGADTQYF

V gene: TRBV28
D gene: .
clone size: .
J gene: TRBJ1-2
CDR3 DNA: TGTGCCAGCAGCCTTCAGGGTTTTGGCTACACCTTC
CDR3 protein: CASSLQGFGYTF

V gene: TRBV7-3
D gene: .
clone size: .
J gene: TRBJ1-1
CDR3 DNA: TGTGCCAGCAGCTTAGGGCGGAGTAACACTGAAGCTTTCTTT
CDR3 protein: CASSLGRSNTEAFF

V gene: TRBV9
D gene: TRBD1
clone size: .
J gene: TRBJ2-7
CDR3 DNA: TGTGCCAGCAGCCCTGCAGGGGGTTCTACCGAGCAGTACTTC
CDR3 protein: CASSPAGGSTEQYF

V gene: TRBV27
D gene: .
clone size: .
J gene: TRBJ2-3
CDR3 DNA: TGTGCCAGCAGCACCCCTTTGAGGGACCGCACAGATACGCAGTATTTT
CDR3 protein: CASSTPLRDRTDTQYF

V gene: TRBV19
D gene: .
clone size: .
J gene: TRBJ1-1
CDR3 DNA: TGTGCCAGTACCTTTGGACAGTGGGGCACTGAAGCTTTCTTT
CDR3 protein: CASTFGQWGTEAFF

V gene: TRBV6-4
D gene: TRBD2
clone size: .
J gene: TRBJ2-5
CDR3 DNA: TGTGCCAGCAGTGCAACTAGCGGGGAAGGGGAGACCCAGTACTTC
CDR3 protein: CASSATSGEGETQYF

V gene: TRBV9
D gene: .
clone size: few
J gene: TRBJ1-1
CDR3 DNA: TGTGCCAGCAGCGTAGCTACAATGGGGGAAGCTTTCTTT
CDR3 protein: CASSVATMGEAFF

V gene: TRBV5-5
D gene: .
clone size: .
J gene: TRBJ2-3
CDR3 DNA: TGTGCCAGCCAACGGGCCACAGATACGCAGTATTTT
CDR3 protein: CASQRATDTQYF

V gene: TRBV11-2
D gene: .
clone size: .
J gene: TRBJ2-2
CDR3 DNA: TGTGCCAGCAGCTTAAGTGGGAGTAGCACCGGGGAGCTGTTTTTT
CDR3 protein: CASSLSGSSTGELFF

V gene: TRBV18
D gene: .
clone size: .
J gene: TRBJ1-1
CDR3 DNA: TGTGCCAGCTCTTCACAGGGTGTGAACACTGAAGCTTTCTTT
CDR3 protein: CASSSQGVNTEAFF

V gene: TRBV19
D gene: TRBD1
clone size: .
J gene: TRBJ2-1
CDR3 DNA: TGTGCCAGTAGCATCCTCAGGACAGGGATATACAATGAGCAGTTCTTC
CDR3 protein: CASSILRTGIYNEQFF

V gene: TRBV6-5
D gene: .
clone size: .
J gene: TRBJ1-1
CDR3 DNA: TGTGCCAGCAGTTACTCGAGTGGTGGCCTGAATGAAGCTTTCTTT
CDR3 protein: CASSYSSGGLNEAFF

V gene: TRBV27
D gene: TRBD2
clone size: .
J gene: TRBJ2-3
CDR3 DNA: TGTGCCAGCAGTTTCCGGACTAGCGGGGAGACTAGCACAGATACGCAGTATTTT
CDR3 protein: CASSFRTSGETSTDTQYF

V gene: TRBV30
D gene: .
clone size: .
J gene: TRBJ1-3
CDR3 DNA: TGTGCCTGCCCCTTTGGGGGTTCTGGAAACACCATATATTTT
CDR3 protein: CACPFGGSGNTIYF

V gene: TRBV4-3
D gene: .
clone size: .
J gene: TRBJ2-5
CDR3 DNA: TGCGCCAGCAGCCAAGAGGGCAGGGCCGAGGAGACCCAGTACTTC
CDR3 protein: CASSQEGRAEETQYF

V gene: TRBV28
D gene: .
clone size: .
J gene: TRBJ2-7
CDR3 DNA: TGTGCCAGCAGTCCACCACGGGAGCGGGACAGCTCCTACGAGCAGTACTTC
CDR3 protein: CASSPPRERDSSYEQYF

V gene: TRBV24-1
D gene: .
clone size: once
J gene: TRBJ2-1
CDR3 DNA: TGTGCCACCAGTGATTTGCGACAGTCCCATGAGCAGTTCTTC
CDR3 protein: CATSDLRQSHEQFF

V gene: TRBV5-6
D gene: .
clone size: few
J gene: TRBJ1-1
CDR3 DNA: TGTGCCAGCAGCTTGGGGCACGATGAAGCTTTCTTT
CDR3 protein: CASSLGHDEAFF

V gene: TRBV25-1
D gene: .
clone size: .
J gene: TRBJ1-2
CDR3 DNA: TGTGCCAGCAGTGCCCCAGGTTATGGCTACACCTTC
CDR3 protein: CASSAPGYGYTF

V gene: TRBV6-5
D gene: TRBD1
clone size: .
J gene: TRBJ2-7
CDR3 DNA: TGTGCCAGCAGTTACTCGAGAATACAGGGGGCTTCCGAGCAGTACTTC
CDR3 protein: CASSYSRIQGASEQYF